This T cell receptor beta chain stems from a study of T cell repertoires in cytomegalovirus infection. Notes on this clonotype: Its antigen is currently unknown.

This CDR3 is 13 amino acids long. V lost 4 bases and J lost 6, with 11 bases in between. The germline V gene has CDR1 MNHEY and CDR2 SVGAGI. In TCRdb, the reads were re-called with MiXCR into one record per CDR3 protein. The sample holds about 130,000 distinct CDR3 sequences, approximately 30% seen once. Whole-study findings and limits: Identification of carriers of CMV plus the relevant HLA was performed using cumulative public TCR beta family frequency.

Sequencing was performed on CD8+ T cells from cultured PBMCs, taken from culture after CMV antigen stimulation. The genes are TRBV6-5 and TRBJ2-3; no firm D call. The TCR was taken from a human donor in good health (CMV status not recorded). Some clones in this sample may be carry-over from other donors' samples. The CDR3 loop is CASSSRRWDTQYF. The CDR3 region has the DNA TGTGCCAGCAGTTCCAGAAGGTGGGATACGCAGTATTTT.